A selection of T cell receptor beta chains follows, all from one sample in a study of tumour-infiltrating T cells in Burkitt lymphoma. The method was immunoSEQ multiplex PCR; TCRdb's version includes in-frame clones alone and lacks a portion of them. The data contain more than 40,000 clones, approximately 31% of them singletons. The sample was tumor tissue. These receptors were taken from a human donor with Burkitt lymphoma. Both conserved end residues are part of each CDR3. The order of the fields is D gene, J gene, CDR3 length, clone size, V gene, CDR3 protein, CDR3 DNA. D genes are given only for firm matches. Size is stated for part of the rows, as once, few or many counts, or as a class when the clone is expanded.

D gene: -; J gene: TRBJ2-3; CDR3 length: 12; clone size: -; V gene: TRBV7-2; CDR3 protein: CASSWEAGTQYF; CDR3 DNA: TGTGCCAGCAGCTGGGAAGCGGGCACGCAGTATTTT
D gene: -; J gene: TRBJ2-7; CDR3 length: 14; clone size: -; V gene: TRBV7-2; CDR3 protein: CASSLAGRSYEQYF; CDR3 DNA: TGTGCCAGCAGCTTAGCAGGGCGCAGCTACGAGCAGTACTTC
D gene: TRBD1; J gene: TRBJ1-6; CDR3 length: 18; clone size: few; V gene: TRBV7-8; CDR3 protein: CASSLAQGQLNYNSPLHF; CDR3 DNA: TGTGCCAGCAGCTTAGCGCAGGGACAGCTTAACTATAATTCACCCCTCCACTTT
D gene: -; J gene: TRBJ1-2; CDR3 length: 12; clone size: -; V gene: TRBV19; CDR3 protein: CASSIANYGYTF; CDR3 DNA: TGTGCCAGTAGTATAGCTAACTATGGCTACACCTTC
D gene: TRBD1; J gene: TRBJ1-1; CDR3 length: 16; clone size: few; V gene: TRBV7-6; CDR3 protein: CASSLGQGSENTEAFF; CDR3 DNA: TGTGCCAGCAGCTTAGGACAGGGTTCGGAGAACACTGAAGCTTTCTTT
D gene: -; J gene: TRBJ1-6; CDR3 length: 18; clone size: -; V gene: TRBV30; CDR3 protein: CAWRVGGAPSSYNSPLHF; CDR3 DNA: TGTGCCTGGAGGGTGGGGGGGGCCCCGAGCTCCTATAATTCACCCCTCCACTTT
D gene: -; J gene: TRBJ2-2; CDR3 length: 15; clone size: -; V gene: TRBV6-1; CDR3 protein: CASRPPDLNTGELFF; CDR3 DNA: TGTGCCAGCAGGCCCCCGGACCTGAACACCGGGGAGCTGTTTTTT
D gene: TRBD1; J gene: TRBJ1-1; CDR3 length: 15; clone size: -; V gene: TRBV5-1; CDR3 protein: CASSLLGQSNTEAFF; CDR3 DNA: TGCGCCAGCAGCTTGTTGGGACAGTCGAACACTGAAGCTTTCTTT
D gene: -; J gene: TRBJ1-1; CDR3 length: 15; clone size: few; V gene: TRBV4-3; CDR3 protein: CASRPRGVGDTEAFF; CDR3 DNA: TGCGCCAGCAGACCCCGGGGGGTTGGGGACACTGAAGCTTTCTTT
D gene: -; J gene: TRBJ1-5; CDR3 length: 14; clone size: -; V gene: TRBV7-2; CDR3 protein: CASSLGQWNQPQHF; CDR3 DNA: TGTGCCAGCAGCTTAGGACAGTGGAATCAGCCCCAGCATTTT
D gene: TRBD2; J gene: TRBJ2-1; CDR3 length: 15; clone size: -; V gene: TRBV30; CDR3 protein: CAWSVLLAGWDEQFF; CDR3 DNA: TGTGCCTGGAGTGTACTCCTAGCGGGGTGGGATGAGCAGTTCTTC
D gene: TRBD1; J gene: TRBJ1-1; CDR3 length: 13; clone size: -; V gene: TRBV7-9; CDR3 protein: CASSFSRGSEAFF; CDR3 DNA: TGTGCCAGCAGCTTCAGCAGGGGGTCTGAAGCTTTCTTT
D gene: -; J gene: TRBJ2-3; CDR3 length: 11; clone size: few; V gene: TRBV6-6; CDR3 protein: CASSYELTQYF; CDR3 DNA: TGTGCCAGCAGTTACGAGCTTACGCAGTATTTT
D gene: -; J gene: TRBJ2-6; CDR3 length: 15; clone size: few; V gene: TRBV4-2; CDR3 protein: CASSRGAIGANVLTF; CDR3 DNA: TGTGCCAGCAGCCGGGGGGCGATCGGGGCCAACGTCCTGACTTTC
D gene: -; J gene: TRBJ2-7; CDR3 length: 14; clone size: -; V gene: TRBV6-5; CDR3 protein: CASSSPGRTYEQYF; CDR3 DNA: TGTGCCAGCAGTTCCCCGGGGAGGACCTACGAGCAGTACTTC
D gene: TRBD2; J gene: TRBJ2-1; CDR3 length: 17; clone size: -; V gene: TRBV18; CDR3 protein: CASSPLYMVGGDNEQFF; CDR3 DNA: TGTGCCAGCTCACCACTCTATATGGTCGGGGGGGACAATGAGCAGTTCTTC
D gene: -; J gene: TRBJ2-7; CDR3 length: 15; clone size: -; V gene: TRBV13; CDR3 protein: CASSRGQYGVYEQYF; CDR3 DNA: TGTGCCAGCAGCCGAGGACAGTACGGAGTCTACGAGCAGTACTTC
D gene: -; J gene: TRBJ1-4; CDR3 length: 15; clone size: few; V gene: TRBV19; CDR3 protein: CASRNSDRRGEKLFF; CDR3 DNA: TGTGCCAGTAGGAACAGTGACAGACGGGGTGAAAAACTGTTTTTT
D gene: -; J gene: TRBJ1-1; CDR3 length: 15; clone size: few; V gene: TRBV4-3; CDR3 protein: CASSPSPGMNTEAFF; CDR3 DNA: TGCGCCAGCAGCCCCTCCCCTGGTATGAACACTGAAGCTTTCTTT
D gene: -; J gene: TRBJ2-7; CDR3 length: 16; clone size: -; V gene: TRBV21-1; CDR3 protein: CASSNRTAYRTYEQYF; CDR3 DNA: TGTGCCAGCAGCAACAGAACAGCCTATCGTACCTACGAGCAGTACTTC
D gene: TRBD2; J gene: TRBJ2-5; CDR3 length: 15; clone size: -; V gene: TRBV11-1; CDR3 protein: CASRQGTSGQETQYF; CDR3 DNA: TGTGCCAGCAGACAAGGGACTAGCGGACAAGAGACCCAGTACTTC